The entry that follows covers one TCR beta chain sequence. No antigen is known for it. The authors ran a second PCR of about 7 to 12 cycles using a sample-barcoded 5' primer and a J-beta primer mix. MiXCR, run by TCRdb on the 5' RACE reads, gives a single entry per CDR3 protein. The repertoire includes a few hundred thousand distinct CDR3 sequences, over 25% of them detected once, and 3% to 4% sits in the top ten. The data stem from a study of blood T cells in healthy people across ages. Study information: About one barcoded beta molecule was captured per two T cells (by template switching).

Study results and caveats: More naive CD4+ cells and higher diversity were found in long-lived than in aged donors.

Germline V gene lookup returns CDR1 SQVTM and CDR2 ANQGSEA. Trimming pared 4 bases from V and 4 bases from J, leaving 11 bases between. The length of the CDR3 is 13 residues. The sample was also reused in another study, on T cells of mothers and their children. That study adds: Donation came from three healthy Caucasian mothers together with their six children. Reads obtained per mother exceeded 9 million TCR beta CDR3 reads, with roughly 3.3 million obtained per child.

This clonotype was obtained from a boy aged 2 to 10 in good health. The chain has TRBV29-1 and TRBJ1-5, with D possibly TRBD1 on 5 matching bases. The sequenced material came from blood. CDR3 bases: TGCAGCGTTGGCCAGGGCATGAATCAGCCCCAGCATTTT. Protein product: CSVGQGMNQPQHF.